This entry describes one T cell receptor (beta chain). No antigen is known for it. This sample was included in a study of T cells in Graves' hyperthyroidism and ophthalmopathy. Study-wide results and limits: Patients with ophthalmopathy were separated from those with stable hyperthyroidism by a 13 V-J model. Most thyroid clonotypes expanded above 0.001 were also detected in blood.

With 4 bases clipped from V and 4 bases from J, the junction kept 8 bases outside the gene matches. CDR3 length: 15 residues. Germline V gene lookup returns CDR1 MGHDK and CDR2 SYGVNS. Subjects aged 18 to 65 presented with newly diagnosed hyperthyroidism of less than 2 months' duration. Uncontrolled infection, other autoimmune disease, pregnancy or lactation excluded patients. Regions amplified from RNA transcripts were the TCR beta CDR3 regions. The primer set for the first-round RT-PCR of the TCR CDR3 was HTBI. TCRdb processed the multiplex PCR reads anew with MiXCR; each CDR3 protein has one entry. This table has about 690,000 distinct CDR3 sequences, around a sixth appearing once.

Sequencing input: blood. The chain employs TRBV25-1 and TRBJ2-5; TRBD1 matches at 8 bases. This clonotype was obtained from a man between 45 and 60 years old with Graves' hyperthyroidism. The CDR3: CASSGLTGDGETQYF. The CDR3 DNA sequence: TGTGCCAGCAGTGGACTGACAGGGGATGGAGAGACCCAGTACTTC. The whole variable domain, remainder taken from reference TRBV25-1 and TRBJ2-5, is EADIYQTPRYLVIGTGKKITLECSQTMGHDKMYWYQQDPGMELHLIHYSYGVNSTEKGDLSSESTVSRIRTEHFPLTLESARPSHTSQYLCASSGLTGDGETQYFGPGTRLLVL.